The 2 T cell receptor beta chains below were found in one sample sequenced in a study of CD8 T cells in ankylosing spondylitis. TCRdb reprocessed the 5' RACE reads with MiXCR, giving one entry per CDR3 protein. The sample contains about 320,000 distinct CDR3 sequences, around 10% of which appear only once. The sample comprised blood, either unsorted or a sorted T cell fraction (not recorded which). The receptors originated from a female donor with ankylosing spondylitis or in good health (not recorded which).

This clonotype showed up many times. The V gene is TRBV5-1, the J gene TRBJ1-2, with D possibly TRBD1 on 6 matching bases. The germline gives CDR1 SGHRS, CDR2 YFSETQ. CDR3 length: 14 amino acids. V lost 6 bases and J 8 bases, leaving 20 bases between the germline ends. CDR3 in amino acids: CASTDGQPVSGYTF. The CDR3 nucleotides are TGCGCCAGCACCGACGGACAGCCCGTCAGCGGCTACACCTTC. Based on the CDR3 plus reference TRBV5-1 and TRBJ1-2, the full variable domain is KAGVTQTPRYLIKTRGQQVTLSCSPISGHRSVSWYQQTPGQGLQFLFEYFSETQRNKGNFPGRFSGRQFSNSRSEMNVSTLELGDSALYLCASTDGQPVSGYTFGSGTRLTVV.

Concerning this clonotype itself: A junction boundary mismatches the germline segment, possibly from a read error. The gene calls are TRBV5-4 and TRBJ2-1, with D possibly being TRBD1 (6 bases). The CDR3 is 15 amino acids. Germline V gene lookup returns CDR1 SGHNT and CDR2 YYREEE (reference sequence). In DNA, the CDR3 is TGTGCCAGCGGCTTGGCAGGGGTATTCTACAATGAGCAGTTCTTC. This codes for CASGLAGVFYNEQFF.